This record covers a single T cell receptor (beta chain). What it recognizes is unknown. This specimen belongs to a study of T cell responses to AZD1222 COVID-19 vaccine. Study overall: The analysis combined second doses at about 4 or about 12 weeks. General observations from the study: Vaccination with two AZD1222 doses was followed by a rise in Spike-specific TCR breadth and depth. The sample set comprised mostly white British donors with more females, and clonal diversity was possibly underestimated.

Sequencing used immunoSEQ multiplex PCR; TCRdb keeps in-frame clones, though not all of them. The table records over 100,000 clones, 80% to 90% of them present only once. There are 12 residues in the CDR3. Trimming pared 3 bases from V and 4 bases from J, leaving 6 bases between. Germline-derived CDR1 and CDR2 are MDHEN and SYDVKM. The source is an adult in good health. The chain combines TRBV28 with TRBJ2-5, with unresolved D. This material consisted of peripheral blood, taken on day 0 of AZD1222 vaccination. CDR3 protein: CASSLLTETQYF. CDR3 DNA sequence: TGTGCCAGCAGTTTGCTCACAGAGACCCAGTACTTC.